A single sample is the source of the 24 T cell receptor beta chains below, sequenced in a study of blood T cells in healthy people across ages. It was with a sample-barcoded 5' primer and a J-beta primer mix that a second PCR of roughly 7 to 12 cycles was run. TCRdb called the 5' RACE reads again in MiXCR, with one record for every CDR3 protein. The repertoire has over 700,000 distinct CDR3 sequences, just under 25% of them found once; the top ten carry 9% to 9.5%. These data are also associated with another study on T cells of mothers and their children.

The source material was blood. Source of these receptors: a boy between 10 and 17 years old in good health.

The chain recombines TRBV27 with TRBJ2-7; D remains unclear. V gave up 5 bases and J gave up 0 bases, with 8 bases separating them. Per the germline V gene, CDR1 is MNHEY and CDR2 is SMNVEV (reference sequence). This CDR3 has 13 residues. The CDR3 sequence: CASSDYSSYEQYF. CDR3 sequence (DNA): TGTGCCAGCAGTGATTATAGCTCCTACGAGCAGTACTTC.

CDR3 in amino acids: CASSLQDLETQYF. The CDR3 coding sequence is TGTGCCAGCAGCTTGCAGGATCTAGAGACCCAGTACTTC. The rearrangement links TRBV7-2 to TRBJ2-5; no firm D call. Germline CDR1 reads SGHTA; CDR2 reads FQGNSA. The V gene lost 3 bases and the J gene lost 4 bases, with 9 bases spanning the gap. The CDR3 is made up of 13 amino acids.

There are a few counts of this clonotype. The chain combines TRBV24-1 with TRBJ2-7, with D possibly matching TRBD1 (6 bases). Germline values: CDR1 KGHDR, CDR2 SFDVKD. The CDR3 runs 16 residues. The ends were cut back, 1 base at V and 3 bases at J, with 15 bases in the middle. DNA of the CDR3: TGTGCCACCAGTGATTTAGGACAGAACGGGTTCTACGAGCAGTACTTC. It specifies CATSDLGQNGFYEQYF.

The chain has TRBV6-2 or TRBV6-3 and TRBJ2-7; weak D call: TRBD1 (5 bases). Trimming took 5 bases from V and 7 from J, leaving 15 bases between them. Germline CDR1 and CDR2: MNHEY and SVGEGT. The CDR3 is 13 amino acids. The CDR3 bases are TGTGCCAGCAGTATCTCCAGGGTCTATGAGCAGTACTTC. It yields the protein CASSISRVYEQYF.

This clonotype was recorded a few times. The CDR3 DNA reads TGCAGTGCTAGAGAAATGGGCATCGGCACTGAAGCTTTCTTT. Translating it yields CSAREMGIGTEAFF. The J gene is TRBJ1-1, the V gene TRBV20-1; D ambiguous. Germline loops: CDR1 DFQATT, CDR2 SNEGSKA (reference sequence). The V and J ends lost 0 bases and 4 bases respectively, with 12 bases between them. This CDR3 has 14 residues.

This chain connects TRBV7-9 to TRBJ1-4; possibly TRBD1 for D (5 bases). The V gene's germline CDR1 is SEHNR and CDR2 FQNEAQ (reference sequence). V dropped 8 bases and J dropped 6 bases, with 10 bases sitting between them. The CDR3 consists of 12 residues. The CDR3 is CASGTWDEKLFF. CDR3 sequence (DNA): TGTGCCAGCGGGACTTGGGATGAAAAACTGTTTTTT.

The genes are TRBV7-2 and TRBJ2-3; tentative D call: TRBD2 (6 bases). In germline, CDR1 is SGHTA, CDR2 FQGNSA. The ends were cut back, 5 bases at V and 0 bases at J, with 15 bases in the middle. CDR3 size: 16 residues. In DNA, the CDR3 is TGTGCCAGCAGCGCAAGAATGGGACTTAGCACAGATACGCAGTATTTT. As protein: CASSARMGLSTDTQYF.

V gene TRBV28 combines with J gene TRBJ2-4, with 10 bases identical to TRBD2. With 2 bases clipped from V and 7 bases from J, the junction kept 8 bases outside the gene matches. In germline, CDR1 is MDHEN, CDR2 SYDVKM. The CDR3 is made up of 16 amino acids. For the CDR3, the DNA is TGTGCCAGCAGTTTACTAGCGGGAGTAAGTCTGAACATTCAGTACTTC. This codes for CASSLLAGVSLNIQYF. Full variable domain (missing parts from reference TRBV28 and TRBJ2-4): DVKVTQSSRYLVKRTGEKVFLECVQDMDHENMFWYRQDPGLGLRLIYFSYDVKMKEKGDIPEGYSVSREKKERFSLILESASTNQTSMYLCASSLLAGVSLNIQYFGAGTRLSVL.

V and J are TRBV5-1 and TRBJ2-3; 7 bases are shared with TRBD2. CDR3 length: 15 residues. Germline V gene lookup returns CDR1 SGHRS and CDR2 YFSETQ. The junction had 2 bases not matched to a gene; V was cut back by 1 base and J by 0 bases. For the CDR3, the DNA is TGCGCCAGCAGCTTGACTAGCGTTAGCACAGATACGCAGTATTTT. Translation gives CASSLTSVSTDTQYF.

The chain carries TRBV29-1 and TRBJ2-5; 8 bases agree with TRBD1. The assigned J gene may be wrong: the sequence end matches TRBJ2-7 better. Germline CDR1 reads SQVTM; CDR2 reads ANQGSEA. The length of the CDR3 is 12 residues. CDR3 sequence reads: CSVLRQGYEQYF. In nucleotides, the CDR3 is TGCAGCGTTCTGAGACAGGGGTACGAGCAGTACTTC.

In regard to this clonotype: Sequence at one end of the junction differs from germline and may be a read error. The rearrangement links TRBV7-9 to TRBJ1-6, with D perhaps matching TRBD1 (5 bases). The germline gives CDR1 SEHNR, CDR2 FQNEAQ (reference sequence). This CDR3 is built from 12 residues. The CDR3: CAGRDGASPLHF. The CDR3 bases are TGTGCCGGCAGGGACGGAGCTTCACCCCTCCACTTT.

The rearrangement links TRBV7-8 to TRBJ2-5; D gene unclear. V was clipped by 5 bases and J by 11 bases, with 36 bases between them. The CDR3 is 19 amino acids. In germline, CDR1 is SGHVS, CDR2 FQNEAQ. CDR3 protein: CASSDRSPFPIGVVVQQYF. CDR3 coding DNA: TGTGCCAGCAGCGATCGGTCCCCCTTCCCAATCGGAGTGGTGGTTCAGCAGTACTTC.

The chain joins TRBV6-6 to TRBJ1-5; 9 bases match TRBD1. The CDR3 sequence is 16 residues long. Unmatched junction bases numbered 6, after V lost 4 bases and J lost 2 bases. Germline CDR1 reads MNHNY; CDR2 reads SVGAGI (reference sequence). The CDR3 region is CASSSSQGARNQPQHF. The CDR3 coding sequence is TGTGCCAGCAGTTCCTCACAGGGGGCCCGCAATCAGCCCCAGCATTTT.

This clonotype was detected many times. J is TRBJ2-7 and V is TRBV5-1, with 7 bases that match TRBD2. Trimming took 0 bases from V and 5 from J; bases not matched to a gene: 2. The CDR3 runs to 13 residues. The germline V gene has CDR1 SGHRS and CDR2 YFSETQ. The chain's CDR3 is CASSLGGGDEQYF. DNA of the CDR3: TGCGCCAGCAGCTTGGGGGGGGGTGACGAGCAGTACTTC.

The chain links TRBV20-1 to TRBJ2-1; D might be TRBD2 (5 bases). The CDR3 sequence is 11 residues long. CDR1 and CDR2 (germline): DFQATT, SNEGSKA (reference sequence). Trimming removed 3 bases from V and 12 bases from J, with 12 bases in between. The CDR3 reads CSASGEEGQFF. The CDR3 DNA sequence: TGCAGTGCTAGTGGGGAAGAGGGGCAGTTCTTC.

The V gene is TRBV28, the J gene TRBJ1-2, with D tentatively TRBD1 (6 bases). From germline, CDR1 is MDHEN and CDR2 SYDVKM. The CDR3 sequence is 15 residues long. Trimming took 7 bases from V and 6 from J, leaving 21 bases between them. CDR3 coding DNA: TGTGCCAGCACCAAGGGGGGATTTAGCTTCGATGGCTACACCTTC. Its protein is CASTKGGFSFDGYTF.

Only a few counts were recorded for this clonotype. V is TRBV6-1 and J is TRBJ2-2; 9 nucleotides agree with TRBD2. Germline V lookup: CDR1 MNHNS, CDR2 SASEGT. CDR3 size: 16 residues. Unmatched junction bases numbered 7, after V lost 6 bases and J lost 2 bases. The CDR3 DNA reads TGTGCCAGCAGCCGGGGACTAGCAGTAAACACCGGGGAGCTGTTTTTT. As protein: CASSRGLAVNTGELFF.

The V gene is TRBV7-6, the J gene TRBJ2-5; TRBD2 is a possible D gene (6 bases). CDR1 is SGHVS and CDR2 is FNYEAQ in the germline V gene. V was cut by 0 bases and J by 11 bases, with 16 bases left in between. The CDR3 sequence is 14 residues long. The CDR3 nucleotides are TGTGCCAGCAGCTTAGCGTCGAGGGGCGGGGAGCAGTACTTC. Translated, it gives CASSLASRGGEQYF.

This chain uses TRBV12-3 or TRBV12-4 with TRBJ2-5; 15 nucleotides match TRBD2. J lost 5 bases, V lost 4 bases, and 5 bases had no gene match. CDR3 length: 16 residues. CDR3 coding DNA: TGTGCCAGCAGTTCCAAAGGGACTAGCGGGAGGGAGACCCAGTACTTC. This translates into CASSSKGTSGRETQYF.

This chain joins TRBV4-3 and TRBJ2-1; D possibly corresponds to TRBD1 (5 bases). The V and J ends lost 4 bases and 5 bases respectively, with 21 bases between them. The CDR3 contains 17 residues. Germline V gives CDR1 LGHNA, CDR2 YSLEER. The CDR3 DNA reads as TGCGCCAGCAGCCTAACAGTCACGTCAATAGGGGACAATGAGCAGTTCTTC. Translation gives CASSLTVTSIGDNEQFF.

The V and J genes are TRBV5-1 and TRBJ2-1; D remains ambiguous. Per the germline V gene, CDR1 is SGHRS and CDR2 is YFSETQ. V lost 6 bases to trimming and J lost 5 bases, with 6 bases between them. This CDR3 region has 11 residues. CDR3 sequence reads: CASTRDNEQFF. CDR3 nucleotide sequence: TGCGCCAGCACACGCGACAATGAGCAGTTCTTC.

V and J are TRBV7-9 and TRBJ1-4; D is ambiguous. Trimming shortened V by 1 base and J by 7 bases, and 7 bases separated the two germline ends. Germline V lookup: CDR1 SEHNR, CDR2 FQNEAQ (reference sequence). This CDR3 contains 13 residues. The CDR3 sequence is CASSLEVREKLFF. Here the CDR3 DNA reads TGTGCCAGCAGCTTAGAGGTCCGTGAAAAACTGTTTTTT.

This clonotype was picked up a small number of times. This chain's CDR3 is CASSLALAGGPQDTQYF. In DNA form, the CDR3 reads TGCGCCAGCAGCTTGGCCTTGGCGGGAGGGCCGCAAGATACGCAGTATTTT. The V gene is TRBV5-1, the J gene TRBJ2-3; 9 bases align to TRBD2. This CDR3 is built from 17 residues. The J segment lost 5 bases and the V segment lost 0 bases, leaving 10 bases of the junction unmatched. Germline V gene data show CDR1 as SGHRS and CDR2 as YFSETQ.

DNA of the CDR3: TGTGCCAGCAGCCTCGGGGGGGCCGGAACAGATACGCAGTATTTT. As protein: CASSLGGAGTDTQYF. The gene calls are TRBV6-2 or TRBV6-3 and TRBJ2-3; 8 nucleotides align to TRBD2. CDR1 and CDR2 from the germline V gene are MNHEY and SVGEGT. Losses at the gene ends were 6 bases for V and 3 bases for J; bases not matched to a gene: 8. This CDR3 comprises 15 residues.